This T cell receptor beta chain was identified in a study of shared clonotypes between healthy human individuals (dated by TCRdb to 2020 to 2021). Notes on the research overall: A couple of women and a few men aged 18 to 49 years were included in the cohort. Per donor, three plates each were used for CD4 naive and CD4 memory, two for CD8 naive, and one for CD8 memory. Blood TCR repertoires of about five healthy adults were deeply sequenced to estimate repertoire size and the extent of clonotype sharing between individuals. To increase sequencing depth and limit assay-specific biases, TCR repertoire library preparation and sequencing were carried out by different laboratories using diverse techniques. Each donor's leukapheresis produced roughly between roughly 0.85 and 10 billion PBMCs. What the research found in general, with its limitations: Pairwise subsampling led to the expectation that sequencing depth would affect the degree of clonotype sharing among donors. Naive subsets generally had larger estimated clonotype richness than memory subsets did. Around 5% of naive CD4, roughly 3.5% of naive CD8, roughly 2.5% of memory CD4, and roughly 0.4% of memory CD8 clonotypes were shared across a few donors. Rarefaction of sorted-subset datasets indicated incomplete sequencing despite the large sequencing depth. Because the study included a small number of donors, the genetic and exposure-history diversity represented was limited. Higher generation probabilities were observed for clonotypes shared by all four sorted-subset donors than for non-shared clonotypes. Sampling was restricted to blood, and TCR repertoires in tissues likely differ from the TCR repertoires found in blood.

The CDR3 goes from the cysteine to the phenylalanine over 16 residues. Only the CDR3 part of the read is kept: 48 bases, read in frame from the first base. At the junction V is shortened by 1 base and J by 4 bases, with 14 bases in between. CDR1 and CDR2 (SGHDN, FVKESK) derive from the germline V gene. On this clone: This clone's antigen is unknown. It has no much larger one-base neighbor in the sample; base qualities were not kept.

The donors were healthy, HIV-negative adults who had no recently reported acute infections or vaccinations. Every donor was a Caucasian adult living in Nashville, Tennessee, USA. CD4+ T cells were enriched by magnetic negative selection, after which naive cells were positively selected on CD45RA and the negative fraction was taken as the memory subset. After blood collection by leukapheresis, PBMCs were isolated using Ficoll-Histopaque density gradient centrifugation and then cryopreserved in the vapor phase of liquid nitrogen. Analytical flow cytometry was used to check the purity and quantity of every magnetically sorted T cell population. From each sorted fraction, genomic DNA was isolated and quantified by UV absorbance on a Nanodrop 2000c. Using the deep immunoSEQ assay, TCR CDR3 regions were amplified from genomic DNA by multiplex PCR. For each cell subset, the extracted genomic DNA was distributed evenly across all wells of several immunoSEQ 96-well plates, and each plate served as one replicate. For sorted subsets, about 200 ng genomic DNA, equal to 30,000 or so T cell genomes, was loaded into each replicate PCR. Purified libraries were quantified with a Qubit 3.0 fluorometer, sized on a Bioanalyzer 2100, and re-quantified with the KAPA Library Quantification kit. A separate single-read 150-cycle Illumina NextSeq 550 flow cell was used to sequence each immunoSEQ 96-well plate. Regarding the original processing steps: Because the immunoSEQ output included only junctional sequences and no quality scores, the filtering could not be the same as the filtering used for full-length reads. To assign V/J genes and CDR3, sequences were annotated against IMGT germline references using PyIR, a Python wrapper for IgBLAST v1.9. Any read was removed if the V/J assignment was weak (E-value above 1e-6), the CDR3 was missing, or the read contained stop codons, out-of-frame junctions, or ambiguous translated residues. A V3J clonotype was defined by an identical inferred V gene, J gene, and CDR3 amino acid sequence. Percentage overlap between repertoires was computed as shared unique clonotypes divided by the size of the smaller repertoire. Richness of each repertoire was evaluated using RTK rarefaction, the Chao1 estimator, and Recon v2.1 estimates of unobserved clonotypes. OLGA was used to compute generation probabilities for all TCRbeta clonotypes that the gDNA method yielded from a few donors. The immuneACCESS repertoire file appears here via TCRdb, limited to in-frame rearrangements. These files lack a portion of the clones; in checked studies, under half of the deficit traces to unresolved V genes, and the cause of the others is not known. Clonal size and the V and J genes are those of that table, whereas D and trimming came from the DNA. This sample is represented by more than 2,000,000 clones; more than 90% of them were singletons. The ten largest clones add up to roughly 0.13% of the sample.

The origin of this receptor is a young man in good health. In this chain, TRBV14 is recombined with TRBJ2-1, and possibly TRBD2, on 7 matching bases. The sequencing sample was made of naive CD4+ T cells sorted from blood. The label giving this sample's cell subset or site can be read as: CD45RA+ positively selected. The CDR3 has the sequence CASSQARGAGYNEQFF. The DNA is as follows: TGTGCCAGCAGCCAAGCCCGGGGGGCGGGATACAATGAGCAGTTCTTC.